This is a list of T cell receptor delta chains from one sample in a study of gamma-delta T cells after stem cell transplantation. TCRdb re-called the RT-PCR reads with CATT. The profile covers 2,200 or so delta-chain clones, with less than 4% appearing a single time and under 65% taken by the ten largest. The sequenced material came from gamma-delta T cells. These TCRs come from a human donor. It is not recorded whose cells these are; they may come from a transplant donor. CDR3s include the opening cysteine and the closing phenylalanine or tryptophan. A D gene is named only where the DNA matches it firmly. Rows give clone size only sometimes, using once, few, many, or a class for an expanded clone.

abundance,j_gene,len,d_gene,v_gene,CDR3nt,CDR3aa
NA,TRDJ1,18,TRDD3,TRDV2,TGTGCCTGTGACACTTCCTGGGGGATACGCGTATCCGGCGATAAACTCATCTTT,CACDTSWGIRVSGDKLIF
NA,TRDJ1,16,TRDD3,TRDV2,TGTGCCTGTGACGGGATGGGTATGGGGGATACCGATAAACTTATCTTT,CACDGMGMGDTDKLIF
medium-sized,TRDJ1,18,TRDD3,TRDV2,TGTGCCTGTGACACCGTAGGGCTGGGGGATACCTCCACCGATAAACTCATCTTT,CACDTVGLGDTSTDKLIF
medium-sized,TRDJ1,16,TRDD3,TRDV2,TGTGCCTGTGACACCGCTGGGGGATCGCACACCGATAAACTCATCTTT,CACDTAGGSHTDKLIF
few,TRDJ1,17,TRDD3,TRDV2,TGTGCCTGTGACTCACTGGGGGATGGAGGAGGCACCGATAAACTCATCTTT,CACDSLGDGGGTDKLIF
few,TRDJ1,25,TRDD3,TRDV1,TGTGCTCTTAGGCTACTAGCCTCTGGGGGATACTCCCTGAAGGGGGGAGGTTTGTACACCGATAAACTCATCTTT,CALRLLASGGYSLKGGGLYTDKLIF
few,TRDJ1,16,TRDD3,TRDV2,TGTGCCTGTGACCACGTACTGGGGGATACTAACGATAAACTCATCTTT,CACDHVLGDTNDKLIF
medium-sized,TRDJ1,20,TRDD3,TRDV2,TGTGCCTGTGACACCGTATCTGGGGGACCCCCGGAGATGAGGACCGATAAACTCATCTTT,CACDTVSGGPPEMRTDKLIF
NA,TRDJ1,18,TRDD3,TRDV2,TGTGCCTGTGACACTCTTTTGACTGGGGGTCGGTACACCGATAAACTCATCTTT,CACDTLLTGGRYTDKLIF
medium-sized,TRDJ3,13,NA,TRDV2,TGTGCCTGTGACACCTGGGACACCCGACAGATGTTTTTC,CACDTWDTRQMFF
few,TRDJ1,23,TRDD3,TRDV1,TGTGCTCTTGGGGGCCCTTTCACGGCCTCATTGTACTGGGGGACCCCGTACACCGATAAACTCATCTTT,CALGGPFTASLYWGTPYTDKLIF
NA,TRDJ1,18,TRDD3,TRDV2,TGTGCCTGTGACACCGTTGAAGCTGGGGGATTAGACTCCGATAAACTCATCTTT,CACDTVEAGGLDSDKLIF
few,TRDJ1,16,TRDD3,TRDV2,TGTGCCTGTGACTCACTGGGGGATACGGGGACCGATAAACTCATCTTT,CACDSLGDTGTDKLIF
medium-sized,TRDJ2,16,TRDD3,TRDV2,TGTGCCTGTGACTCGCTTCGTGGGGATACGCTAGCACAACTCTTCTTT,CACDSLRGDTLAQLFF
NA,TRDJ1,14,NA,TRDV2,TGTGCCTGTGACACCGTCGGGGGCACCGATAAACTCATCTTT,CACDTVGGTDKLIF
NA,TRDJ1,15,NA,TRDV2,TGTGCCTGTGACACCGTCTCCCTCCACACCGATAAGTTCATCTTT,CACDTVSLHTDKFIF
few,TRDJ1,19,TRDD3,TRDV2,TGTGCCTGTGACACCGTATTATTACTGGGGGATATCGGCACCGATAAACTCATCTTT,CACDTVLLLGDIGTDKLIF